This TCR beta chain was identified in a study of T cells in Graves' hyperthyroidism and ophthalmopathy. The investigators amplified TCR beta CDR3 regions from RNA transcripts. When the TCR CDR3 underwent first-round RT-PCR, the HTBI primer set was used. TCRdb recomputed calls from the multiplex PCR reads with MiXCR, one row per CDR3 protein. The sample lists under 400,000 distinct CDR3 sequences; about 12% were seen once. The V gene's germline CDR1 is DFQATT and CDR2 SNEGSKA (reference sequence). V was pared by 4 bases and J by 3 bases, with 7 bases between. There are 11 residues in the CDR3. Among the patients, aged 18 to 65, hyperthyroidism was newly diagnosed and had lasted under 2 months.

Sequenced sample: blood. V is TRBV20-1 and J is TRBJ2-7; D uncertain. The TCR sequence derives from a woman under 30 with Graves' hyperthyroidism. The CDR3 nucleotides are TGCAGTGCTACTGAGAACTACGAGCAGTACTTC. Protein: CSATENYEQYF.